These 14 T cell receptor beta chains share one sample of origin, sequenced in a study of T cell repertoires in aging, cancer and after chemotherapy. TCR beta rearrangements were amplified from peripheral blood genomic DNA. A mixed TRB-A/B primer pool amplified rearranged TRB by multiplex touch-down PCR. TCRdb independently ran MiXCR on the multiplex PCR reads; one entry per CDR3 protein. The repertoire holds around 8,800 distinct CDR3 sequences, about 22% seen once, with roughly 13% in the top ten. The specimen sequenced was blood. The receptors were sampled from a human donor with a blood cancer. The donor label of this sample is uncertain.

This clonotype was seen a handful of times. This sequence joins TRBV7-9 and TRBJ2-7, with TRBD2 as a possible D gene (5 bases). V was pared by 1 base and J by 3 bases, with 16 bases between. CDR1 and CDR2 (germline): SEHNR, FQNEAQ (reference sequence). There are 16 residues in the CDR3. In nucleotides, the CDR3 is TGTGCCAGCAGCTTAGGGGGTCTCGGGGATCACTACGAGCAGTACTTC. Translating it yields CASSLGGLGDHYEQYF.

The chain links TRBV6-1 to TRBJ1-1, with TRBD1 as a possible D gene (5 bases). This CDR3 comprises 13 residues. CDR1 and CDR2 (germline): MNHNS, SASEGT. Deletions cut 7 bases from V and 1 base from J, with 10 bases between. The CDR3 reads CASIRTPNTEAFF. The CDR3 DNA reads as TGTGCCAGCATTCGGACACCGAACACTGAAGCTTTCTTT.

This clonotype was counted a single time. This chain links TRBV19 with TRBJ2-2; 15 bases align to TRBD2. V shed 4 bases, J shed 1 base, and the junction held 4 bases outside the gene matches. The CDR3 runs to 18 residues. Germline-derived CDR1 and CDR2 are LNHDA and SQIVND (reference sequence). As DNA, the CDR3 is TGTGCCAGTAGTAAACCGGGACTAGCGGGAGGGAACACCGGGGAGCTGTTTTTT. Residues: CASSKPGLAGGNTGELFF.

In the case of this clonotype: A read error may be the cause here, since a much bigger clone is one base away. V and J are TRBV6-1 and TRBJ2-2; possible D gene TRBD2, 7 bases. The CDR3 is 15 residues long. Germline values: CDR1 MNHNS, CDR2 SASEGT. Trimming left V 5 bases short and J 6 bases short, with 16 bases between. The CDR3 region is CASSPRRGAAGELFF. In DNA form, the CDR3 reads TGTGCCAGCAGTCCAAGACGGGGGGCGGCCGGGGAGCTGTTTTTT.

Points on this clonotype: Possible read error: a much larger clone is one base away. This chain links TRBV6-1 with TRBJ2-5; TRBD2 matches 7 bases. This CDR3 has 16 amino acids. CDR1 and CDR2 from the germline V gene are MNHNS and SASEGT. The CDR3 coding sequence is TGTGCCAACAGTGAGCAGGCTAGCGGAAAACAAGAGACCCAGTACTTC. This codes for CANSEQASGKQETQYF.

Within the sample, this clonotype is medium-sized (0.01 to 0.1%). The chain joins TRBV5-6 to TRBJ2-1; possibly TRBD1 or TRBD2 for D (5 bases each). V was shortened by 6 bases and J by 5 bases, with 15 bases between the two germline ends. Germline V gene data show CDR1 as SGHDT and CDR2 as YYEEEE. The CDR3 loop spans 14 amino acids. The CDR3 DNA sequence: TGTGCCAGCAAGGGACCCCCCCTCCACAATGAGCAGTTCTTC. Its translation: CASKGPPLHNEQFF.

The table lists this clonotype with a few counts. The CDR3, as DNA: TGTGCCAGCAGCCCCCTGGGCAACTACTACGAGCAGTACTTC. It yields the protein CASSPLGNYYEQYF. The chain recombines TRBV28 with TRBJ2-7, with D unclear. The CDR3 covers 14 residues. V lost 6 bases to trimming and J lost 3 bases, with 15 bases between them. Germline CDR1 is MDHEN and CDR2 is SYDVKM.

This clonotype qualifies as medium-sized. The chain links TRBV5-6 to TRBJ2-1, with D maybe TRBD1 (6 bases). Trimming removed 0 bases from V and 2 bases from J, with 9 bases in between. There are 15 residues in the CDR3. Germline CDR1 and CDR2: SGHDT and YYEEEE. CDR3 nucleotides: TGTGCCAGCAGCTTGGACCCAGGGGCCTACAATGAGCAGTTCTTC. The encoded protein is CASSLDPGAYNEQFF.

By proportion, this clonotype is medium-sized. This chain joins TRBV27 and TRBJ2-3, with unresolved D. Trimming pared 5 bases from V and 1 base from J, leaving 7 bases between. Looked up from germline, CDR1 is MNHEY and CDR2 is SMNVEV (reference sequence). This CDR3 is 13 amino acids long. CDR3 loop: CASSPLGTDTQYF. The DNA for the CDR3 is TGTGCCAGCAGTCCCCTTGGCACAGATACGCAGTATTTT.

The sample holds one count of this clonotype. The chain employs TRBV7-2 and TRBJ1-5; D remains unclear. With 1 base removed from V and 4 bases from J, the gap between germline ends came to 11 bases. CDR1 is SGHTA, CDR2 FQGNSA, per germline. This CDR3 has 15 amino acids. CDR3 region: CASSLVSRVNQPQHF. In DNA form, the CDR3 reads TGTGCCAGCAGCTTAGTTTCCCGAGTTAATCAGCCCCAGCATTTT.

The chain has TRBV2 and TRBJ1-2; 9 bases match TRBD1. The ends lost 6 bases at V and 4 bases at J; junction bases unmatched: 3. The CDR3 sequence is 13 residues long. The germline CDR1 and CDR2 sequences are SNHLY and FYNNEI. The CDR3: CASRATGGYGYTF. The DNA for the CDR3 is TGTGCCAGCAGAGCGACAGGGGGCTATGGCTACACCTTC.

Within the sample, this clonotype is medium-sized. The chain is built from TRBV19 and TRBJ1-2; D may be TRBD1 (6 bases). This CDR3 spans 16 amino acids. With 1 base removed from V and 4 bases from J, the gap between germline ends came to 16 bases. Germline V gene data show CDR1 as LNHDA and CDR2 as SQIVND (reference sequence). This CDR3 is CASSIVVGGGIYGYTF. The CDR3 region has the DNA TGTGCCAGTAGTATAGTCGTTGGCGGGGGCATCTATGGCTACACCTTC.

The table lists this clonotype with a few counts. The V gene is TRBV29-1, the J gene TRBJ1-1; D is undetermined. V was clipped by 7 bases and J by 0 bases, with 9 bases between them. The CDR3 has 12 residues. CDR1 is SQVTM and CDR2 is ANQGSEA in the germline V gene. This CDR3 reads CSATDLNTEAFF. The CDR3 bases are TGCAGCGCTACCGACTTGAACACTGAAGCTTTCTTT.

Sample share makes this clonotype medium-sized (0.01 to 0.1%). This sequence joins TRBV6-6 and TRBJ2-2; TRBD1 matches at 7 bases. Looked up from germline, CDR1 is MNHNY and CDR2 is SVGAGI (reference sequence). V was clipped by 5 bases and J by 6 bases; unmatched bases: 12. The CDR3 covers 16 residues. Here the CDR3 DNA reads TGTGCCAGCAGTGATTCAGGGGGAATGGTGGCCGGGGAGCTGTTTTTT. Its translation is CASSDSGGMVAGELFF.